Each of the 31 T cell receptor beta chains below was sequenced from the same sample in a study of blood T cell repertoires in COVID-19. Measured with immunoSEQ multiplex PCR; TCRdb has only the in-frame clones, and not every one. Seen here are 95,000 to 150,000 clones, around 87% observed once, and the top ten hold about 3.8%. The sample consisted of peripheral blood. The receptor set was obtained from a woman aged 60-75 years with COVID-19, enrolled during active disease.

This clone was detected a few times. The chain joins TRBV11-2 to TRBJ1-3; 8 nucleotides agree with TRBD1. The CDR3 has 17 residues. After removal of 1 base from V and 0 bases from J, the junction contained 5 bases not matched to a gene. Germline V lookup: CDR1 SGHAT, CDR2 FQNNGV. The CDR3, as DNA: TGTGCCAGCAGCTTAGTGGCAGGGGGCTCCTCTGGAAACACCATATATTTT. It encodes CASSLVAGGSSGNTIYF.

This chain uses TRBV15 with TRBJ1-2; TRBD1 aligns across 9 bases. The germline gives CDR1 LNHNV, CDR2 YYDKDF (reference sequence). CDR3 length: 14 residues. Unmatched junction bases numbered 3, after V lost 0 bases and J lost 7 bases. CDR3 amino acids: CATSREGTGSGYTF. The CDR3 region has the DNA TGTGCCACCAGCAGAGAAGGGACAGGGAGTGGCTACACCTTC.

The chain couples TRBV7-6 to TRBJ2-1; TRBD2 is a possible D gene (7 bases). Germline V lookup: CDR1 SGHVS, CDR2 FNYEAQ. V was trimmed by 3 bases and J by 5 bases, leaving 29 bases between them. The CDR3 sequence is 20 residues long. CDR3 sequence: CASSLVWGGRGPSPNNEQFF. CDR3 sequence (DNA): TGTGCCAGCAGCTTGGTGTGGGGTGGGCGGGGGCCCTCACCGAACAATGAGCAGTTCTTC.

The J gene is TRBJ1-3, the V gene TRBV6-6; D gene ambiguous. Germline assignment: CDR1 MNHNY and CDR2 SVGAGI (reference sequence). The V gene lost 2 bases and the J gene lost 4 bases, with 9 bases spanning the gap. CDR3 size: 14 residues. The CDR3 is CASSYRREGNTIYF. The CDR3 DNA reads TGTGCCAGCAGTTACCGACGGGAAGGAAACACCATATATTTT.

The rearrangement joins TRBV19 to TRBJ2-7; TRBD1 matches 8 bases. Per germline, CDR1 LNHDA and CDR2 SQIVND (reference sequence). The CDR3 has 14 amino acids. V lost 7 bases and J lost 4; bases outside the gene matches: 9. This CDR3 reads CASTAGGDFYEQYF. DNA of the CDR3: TGTGCCAGTACTGCAGGGGGCGACTTTTACGAGCAGTACTTC.

The gene calls are TRBV5-4 and TRBJ2-6; D uncertain. This CDR3 spans 17 amino acids. V lost 0 bases, J lost 2 bases, and 12 bases lay in between. Germline assignment: CDR1 SGHNT and CDR2 YYREEE (reference sequence). The CDR3 spells CASSLGSQRTGANVLTF. The CDR3 bases are TGTGCCAGCAGCTTGGGCTCGCAGAGGACTGGGGCCAACGTCCTGACTTTC.

V and J are TRBV6-6 and TRBJ2-2; D possibly corresponds to TRBD1 (5 bases). V lost 2 bases to trimming and J lost 6 bases, with 7 bases between them. The V gene's germline CDR1 is MNHNY and CDR2 SVGAGI (reference sequence). This CDR3 contains 13 residues. The CDR3 sequence is CASSYVRAGELFF. The CDR3 nucleotides are TGTGCCAGCAGTTACGTCAGGGCCGGGGAGCTGTTTTTT.

The rearrangement links TRBV13 to TRBJ2-2; D gene uncertain. Germline CDR1 PRHDT, CDR2 FYEKMQ (reference sequence). This CDR3 region has 11 residues. V was shortened by 3 bases and J by 6 bases, with 2 bases between the two germline ends. The CDR3, as DNA: TGTGCCAGCAGCTTCGCCGGGGAGCTGTTTTTT. It codes for CASSFAGELFF. Full variable domain (outside the CDR3, taken from reference TRBV13 and TRBJ2-2): AAGVIQSPRHLIKEKRETATLKCYPIPRHDTVYWYQQGPGQDPQFLISFYEKMQSDKGSIPDRFSAQQFSDYHSELNMSSLELGDSALYFCASSFAGELFFGEGSRLTVL.

The chain employs TRBV2 and TRBJ2-7; TRBD2 matches 10 bases. J was trimmed by 2 bases and V by 0 bases; bases with no gene match: 19. CDR1 SNHLY and CDR2 FYNNEI come from the germline V gene. CDR3 length: 21 residues. As DNA, the CDR3 is TGTGCCAGCAGTGAAGCGGGGGGCCGCTTTCTAGCGGGGGTTTCTACCTACGAGCAGTACTTC. Translated: CASSEAGGRFLAGVSTYEQYF.

The chain couples TRBV10-3 to TRBJ1-4; tentative D call: TRBD1 (5 bases). Germline V CDR1 and CDR2: ENHRY, SYGVKD. V lost 11 bases, J lost 6 bases, and 16 bases lay in between. The CDR3 extends over 13 amino acids. Here the CDR3 DNA reads TGTGCCTCAAGGGGAGCGGGGGATGAAAAACTGTTTTTT. This codes for CASRGAGDEKLFF.

V is TRBV18 and J is TRBJ2-3, with D perhaps TRBD2 (7 bases). Trimming took 6 bases from V and 2 from J, leaving 30 bases between them. Germline V gene lookup returns CDR1 KGHSH and CDR2 LQKENI. CDR3 length: 20 amino acids. CDR3 in DNA: TGTGCCAGCTCCCAAGGACAGAAGGGGGGGGCCTCCCTTTTCACAGATACGCAGTATTTT. It encodes CASSQGQKGGASLFTDTQYF. The complete variable domain, with remaining parts taken from reference TRBV18 and TRBJ2-3, reads NAGVMQNPRHLVRRRGQEARLRCSPMKGHSHVYWYRQLPEEGLKFMVYLQKENIIDESGMPKERFSAEFPKEGPSILRIQQVVRGDSAAYFCASSQGQKGGASLFTDTQYFGPGTRLTVL.

The rearrangement links TRBV6-5 to TRBJ1-2, with no clear D. V gave up 7 bases and J gave up 0 bases, with 15 bases separating them. The CDR3 totals 15 residues. CDR1 is MNHEY and CDR2 is SVGAGI in the germline V gene. In DNA form, the CDR3 reads TGTGCCAGCACACTGTCGATATTACCTAACTATGGCTACACCTTC. As protein: CASTLSILPNYGYTF.

The chain has TRBV6-2 or TRBV6-3 and TRBJ2-7; D remains ambiguous. The V end lost 4 bases, the J end lost 2 bases, and 15 bases lay between the germline ends. The CDR3 contains 15 residues. CDR1 MNHEY and CDR2 SVGEGT come from the germline V gene. The CDR3 sequence: CASSSRQFQAYEQYF. Here the CDR3 DNA reads TGTGCCAGCAGTTCCCGGCAGTTTCAGGCCTACGAGCAGTACTTC.

The chain uses TRBV6-5 and TRBJ2-2; TRBD2 might be the D (7 bases). The CDR3 runs to 16 residues. Trimming removed 0 bases at V and 4 bases at J, with 12 bases between. Germline V gene sequence: CDR1 MNHEY, CDR2 SVGAGI. The CDR3 sequence is CASSYSPGGSTGELFF. For the CDR3, the DNA is TGTGCCAGCAGTTACTCGCCGGGGGGCAGCACCGGGGAGCTGTTTTTT.

This chain uses TRBV6-1 with TRBJ1-2; 11 nucleotides agree with TRBD1. Germline values: CDR1 MNHNS, CDR2 SASEGT. V lost 0 bases, J lost 10 bases, and 4 bases stayed unmatched. The length of the CDR3 is 14 residues. The CDR3 region is CASSEAWGQGVYTF. CDR3 in DNA: TGTGCCAGCAGTGAAGCTTGGGGACAGGGGGTCTACACCTTC.

The chain uses TRBV4-2 and TRBJ1-6; 7 nucleotides match TRBD1. The CDR3 length is 16 residues. Trimming removed 0 bases from V and 6 bases from J; junction bases left unmatched: 5. Germline CDR1 LGHNA, CDR2 YNFKEQ. The CDR3 bases are TGTGCCAGCAGCCAAGATTGGGACAGTGGTAATTCACCCCTCCACTTT. This translates into CASSQDWDSGNSPLHF.

This chain's CDR3 is CASSPGQGLVSYEQYF. In DNA, the CDR3 is TGTGCCAGCAGCCCGGGACAGGGGCTCGTCTCCTACGAGCAGTACTTC. The chain carries TRBV5-4 and TRBJ2-7; 10 bases agree with TRBD1. V shed 4 bases, J shed 0 bases, and the junction held 7 bases outside the gene matches. This CDR3 is built from 16 residues. The germline CDR1 and CDR2 sequences are SGHNT and YYREEE (reference sequence).

This sequence joins TRBV9 and TRBJ2-1; TRBD2 agrees at 13 bases. The CDR3 covers 19 residues. The germline CDR1 and CDR2 sequences are SGDLS and YYNGEE. V shed 1 base, J shed 6 bases, and the junction held 13 bases outside the gene matches. Written as DNA, the CDR3 is TGTGCCAGCAGCGTAACCCCCCGACCGACTAGCGGGGGGTTCAATGAGCAGTTCTTC. It yields the protein CASSVTPRPTSGGFNEQFF.

V and J are TRBV2 and TRBJ1-6; perhaps TRBD1 as D (5 bases). Germline V gene lookup returns CDR1 SNHLY and CDR2 FYNNEI. Between the trimmed V and J ends, which lost 7 bases and 0 bases, there was a span of 13 bases. The CDR3 covers 16 residues. The CDR3: CASMGGLSSYNSPLHF. The DNA for the CDR3 is TGTGCCAGCATGGGGGGTCTGAGCTCCTATAATTCACCCCTCCACTTT.

V gene TRBV4-1 combines with J gene TRBJ1-3; TRBD1 is a possible D gene (6 bases). From germline, CDR1 is MGHRA and CDR2 YSYEKL. The CDR3 is 19 amino acids. V dropped 1 base and J dropped 2 bases, with 21 bases sitting between them. The CDR3 DNA reads TGCGCCAGCAGCCAAGTTTCTTACCCCTTAGGGGGAACTGGAAACACCATATATTTT. Translated: CASSQVSYPLGGTGNTIYF.

The CDR3 nucleotides are TGTGCCAGCAGCCTAGGGGCAGGGATCGAGCAGTACTTC. This gives the protein CASSLGAGIEQYF. This chain connects TRBV7-2 to TRBJ2-7; D may be TRBD1 (5 bases). Germline CDR1 reads SGHTA; CDR2 reads FQGNSA. The CDR3 totals 13 residues. V lost 5 bases and J lost 6, with 14 bases in between.

J is TRBJ2-2 and V is TRBV15, with a possible D match to TRBD2 (7 bases). The germline CDR1 and CDR2 sequences are LNHNV and YYDKDF (reference sequence). V shed 8 bases and J shed 4 bases, with 20 bases lying between them. This CDR3 spans 16 amino acids. Here the CDR3 reads CATGSGRGSGTGELFF. In nucleotides, the CDR3 is TGTGCCACCGGGAGTGGGAGGGGGTCTGGCACCGGGGAGCTGTTTTTT.

This clone was seen just once. CDR3 bases: TGTGCCAGCCTAGTAGCGTACGAGCAGTACTTC. Translated, it gives CASLVAYEQYF. The chain has TRBV2 and TRBJ2-7, with D possibly being TRBD2 (5 bases). The CDR3 extends over 11 amino acids. CDR1 is SNHLY and CDR2 is FYNNEI in the germline V gene. Between the trimmed V and J ends, which lost 8 bases and 4 bases, there was a span of 9 bases.

The rearrangement links TRBV29-1 to TRBJ1-1; D is ambiguous. V gave up 4 bases and J gave up 4 bases, with 16 bases separating them. Germline V lookup: CDR1 SQVTM, CDR2 ANQGSEA. The CDR3 sequence is 14 residues long. The CDR3 coding sequence is TGCAGCGTTGTCTTCGGGGTTTTGGGCACTGAAGCTTTCTTT. Translation: CSVVFGVLGTEAFF.

J is TRBJ1-2 and V is TRBV5-4; D might be TRBD1 (6 bases). Per germline, CDR1 SGHNT and CDR2 YYREEE (reference sequence). V lost 6 bases and J lost 3, with 15 bases in between. CDR3 length: 14 amino acids. The CDR3 loop reads CASIPRGGDYGYTF. Written as DNA, the CDR3 is TGTGCCAGCATACCTAGGGGGGGGGACTATGGCTACACCTTC.

The chain couples TRBV7-9 to TRBJ2-7, with 7 bases fitting TRBD1. Germline CDR1 and CDR2: SEHNR and FQNEAQ (reference sequence). V gave up 0 bases and J gave up 0 bases; unmatched junction bases: 2. The CDR3 covers 15 residues. The CDR3: CASSLAGTASYEQYF. As DNA, the CDR3 is TGTGCCAGCAGCTTAGCCGGGACAGCCTCCTACGAGCAGTACTTC.

The chain couples TRBV28 to TRBJ1-5; D call uncertain. The V gene's germline CDR1 is MDHEN and CDR2 SYDVKM. The germline V and J ends were trimmed by 1 base and 7 bases, with 14 bases remaining between them. This CDR3 has 15 amino acids. The CDR3 DNA follows: TGTGCCAGCAGTTTATCTCGGGGATTGGCGCAGCCCCAGCATTTT. It is translated as CASSLSRGLAQPQHF.

The chain combines TRBV6-6 with TRBJ1-4, with TRBD1 matching 9 bases. Germline V CDR1 and CDR2: MNHNY, SVGAGI (reference sequence). V lost 5 bases, J lost 7 bases, and 5 bases stayed unmatched. CDR3 length: 14 amino acids. The CDR3 here is CASSRQGDGEKLFF. As DNA, the CDR3 is TGTGCCAGCAGTAGACAGGGGGATGGTGAAAAACTGTTTTTT.

The CDR3 sequence is CASSLNSGAAGNTIYF. CDR3 in DNA: TGTGCCAGCTCATTGAACTCAGGGGCCGCTGGAAACACCATATATTTT. V gene TRBV18 combines with J gene TRBJ1-3, with D perhaps TRBD1 (6 bases). Trimming removed 5 bases at V and 2 bases at J, with 16 bases between. From germline, CDR1 is KGHSH and CDR2 LQKENI. CDR3 length: 16 residues.

The rearrangement joins TRBV18 to TRBJ2-5; D is unresolved. CDR1 is KGHSH, CDR2 LQKENI, per germline. V gave up 2 bases and J gave up 4 bases, with 5 bases separating them. The CDR3 covers 12 residues. The CDR3 protein is CASSPRGETQYF. The CDR3 bases are TGTGCCAGCTCACCAAGAGGAGAGACCCAGTACTTC. The variable domain in full, with the rest retrieved from reference TRBV18 and TRBJ2-5, is NAGVMQNPRHLVRRRGQEARLRCSPMKGHSHVYWYRQLPEEGLKFMVYLQKENIIDESGMPKERFSAEFPKEGPSILRIQQVVRGDSAAYFCASSPRGETQYFGPGTRLLVL.

This chain connects TRBV6-1 to TRBJ2-7, with a weak D call TRBD1 (6 bases). There are 15 residues in the CDR3. Per the germline V gene, CDR1 is MNHNS and CDR2 is SASEGT. Trimming shortened V by 3 bases and J by 0 bases, and 12 bases separated the two germline ends. The CDR3 region is CASSDPGQSSYEQYF. The DNA for the CDR3 is TGTGCCAGCAGTGACCCTGGACAGAGCTCCTACGAGCAGTACTTC.